This TCR beta chain was found in a study of identical twins (dated by TCRdb to 2016 to 2017). With respect to the entire study: TCR alpha and beta repertoires from monozygotic twins, unrelated adults of various ages and cord blood were deep-sequenced to test whether fetal clonotypes persist. Replicate twin experiments were performed at different times using different library preparation protocols to rule out contamination. What the research found in general, with its limitations: Compared with coincidental sharing between unrelated individuals, out-of-frame TCR alpha sequences shared between twins had an excess of sequences with low generation probability. Invariant T cells such as MAIT and iNKT could partly confound zero-insertion analyses, although diverse VJ usage argued against such confounding for most clonotypes. In monozygotic twins, out-of-frame TCR alpha sharing was systematically underestimated by recombination models, although the models agreed with sharing between unrelated individuals. Fewer insertions were carried by abundant cord blood beta clonotypes; a weaker similar trend was observed in young adult naive repertoires, while no such trend was observed in memory repertoires. Because the same donors could not be followed over many years, conclusions were based on cross-sectional statistical analysis. The excess sharing between twins in beta out-of-frame sequences was weaker because fewer shared sequences reduced the signal-to-noise ratio.

Note on this clonotype: Its specific antigen is unknown. Base qualities were left out, and no much larger clone turns up one base away.

Every donor was a healthy Caucasian. Three pairs of female monozygotic twins, all aged about 18 to 30 years, made up the twin cohort. Positive isolation kits from Invitrogen were used to isolate the CD4+ and CD8+ T cell populations. The library relied on 5' RACE. The sequencer listed for this sample is Illumina HiSeq 2000. A universal primer binding site was added through template switching, and the final cDNA carried a unique molecular identifier so that TCR cDNA molecules could be counted accurately. Specific primers in the conserved constant-segment region were used to synthesize first-strand cDNA for TCR alpha and beta chains. To control for contamination, every cDNA library carried two barcodes: a SMART-Mk sample barcode plus Illumina barcodes. Two successive PCR steps introduced TruSeq adapter sequences along with Illumina sample barcodes. TCR alpha and beta cDNA libraries were sequenced on the Illumina HiSeq platform with custom primers. In the authors' own workflow: MiGEC was used to process raw reads and extract unique molecular identifiers, and MiXCR was used to find CDR3 positions. For each individual, recombination models were inferred using an EM algorithm with the repgenHMM and IGoR tools. The tcR package in R was used for shared clonotype analysis, with sharing normalized by the product of cloneset sizes. Out-of-frame nonproductive sequences were analyzed to study raw recombination free of thymic and clonal selection effects. TCRdb reanalyzed the raw reads on its own, using fastp at Q25 for trimming and MiXCR for clone calling, and kept in-frame beta chains. Every entry covers one CDR3 protein and lists the most common genes and DNA from its rows. The V and J calls reflect TCRdb's pipeline rather than the authors' work. For this sample the table gives around 500,000 distinct CDR3 sequences, of which around 14% were detected only once. The ten largest clones take up roughly 0.56% of the sample.

Spanning cysteine to phenylalanine, the CDR3 consists of 11 amino acids. Just the 33-base CDR3 DNA is kept, in frame starting at base 1. The V end loses 5 bases and the J end loses 6 bases, and a stretch of 8 bases separates them. From the germline V gene (reference sequence), CDR1 is MNHNY and CDR2 is SVGAGI. These data are also associated with another study on yellow fever vaccine responses in identical twins. Taken from the second paper: The T cell response to vaccination in identical twins was reported by the authors to appear partly convergent and partly personalized. In identical twins, the study followed T cell clones that responded to the vaccine with precision.

What was sequenced was CD4+ T cells sorted from blood. The chain was built from TRBV6-6 and TRBJ2-7; no D gene can be assigned with confidence. The sequence was collected from a woman aged 18-29 years in good health. CDR3 loop: CASSTTSEQYF. In nucleotides, the sequence is TGTGCCAGCAGTACCACGAGCGAGCAGTACTTC.